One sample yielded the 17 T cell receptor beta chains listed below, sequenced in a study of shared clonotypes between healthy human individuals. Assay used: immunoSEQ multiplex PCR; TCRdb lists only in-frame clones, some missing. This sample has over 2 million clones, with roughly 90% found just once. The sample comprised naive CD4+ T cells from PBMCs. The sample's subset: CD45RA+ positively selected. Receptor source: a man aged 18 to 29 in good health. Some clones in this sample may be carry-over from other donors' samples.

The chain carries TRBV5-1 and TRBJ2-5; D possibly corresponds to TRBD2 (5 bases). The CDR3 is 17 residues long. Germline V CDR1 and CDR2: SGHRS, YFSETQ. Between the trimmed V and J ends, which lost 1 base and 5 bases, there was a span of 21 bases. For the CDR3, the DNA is TGCGCCAGCAGCTTGTCCGCGGGTGCTACCAAAAGTGAGACCCAGTACTTC. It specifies CASSLSAGATKSETQYF.

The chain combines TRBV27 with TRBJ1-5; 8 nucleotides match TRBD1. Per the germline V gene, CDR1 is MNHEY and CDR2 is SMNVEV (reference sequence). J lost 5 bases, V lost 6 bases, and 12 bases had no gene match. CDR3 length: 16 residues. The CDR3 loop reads CASRGLSGGFYQPQHF. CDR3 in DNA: TGTGCCAGCAGGGGTCTTTCAGGGGGCTTTTATCAGCCCCAGCATTTT.

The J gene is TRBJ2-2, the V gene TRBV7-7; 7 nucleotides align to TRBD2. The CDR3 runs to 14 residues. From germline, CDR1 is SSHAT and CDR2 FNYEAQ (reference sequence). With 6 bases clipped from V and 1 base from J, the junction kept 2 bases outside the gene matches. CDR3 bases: TGTGCCAGCAGAGCTAGCGGGAACACCGGGGAGCTGTTTTTT. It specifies CASRASGNTGELFF.

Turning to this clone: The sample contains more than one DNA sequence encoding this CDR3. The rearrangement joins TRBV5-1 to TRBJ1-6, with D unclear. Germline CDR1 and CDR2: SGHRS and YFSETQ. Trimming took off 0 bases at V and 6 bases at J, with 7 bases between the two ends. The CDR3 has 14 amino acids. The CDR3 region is CASSLGTSNSPLHF. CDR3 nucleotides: TGCGCCAGCAGCTTGGGAACATCTAATTCACCCCTCCACTTT.

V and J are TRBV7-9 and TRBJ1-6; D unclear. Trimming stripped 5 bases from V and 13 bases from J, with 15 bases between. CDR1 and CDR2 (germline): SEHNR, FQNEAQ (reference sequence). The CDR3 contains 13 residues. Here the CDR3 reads CASSTATRSPLHF. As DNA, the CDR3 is TGTGCCAGCAGCACCGCGACACGTTCGCCCCTCCACTTT.

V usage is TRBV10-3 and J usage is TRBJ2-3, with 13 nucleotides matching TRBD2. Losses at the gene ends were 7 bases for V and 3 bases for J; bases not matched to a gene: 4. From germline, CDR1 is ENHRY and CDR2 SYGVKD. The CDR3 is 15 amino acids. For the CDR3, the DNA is TGTGCCATCACCACGACTAGCGGGAGGACAGATACGCAGTATTTT. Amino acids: CAITTTSGRTDTQYF.

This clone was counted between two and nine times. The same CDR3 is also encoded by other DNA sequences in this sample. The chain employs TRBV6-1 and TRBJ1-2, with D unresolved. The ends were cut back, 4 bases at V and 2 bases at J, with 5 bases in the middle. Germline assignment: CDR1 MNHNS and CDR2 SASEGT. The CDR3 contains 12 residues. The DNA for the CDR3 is TGTGCCAGCAGTGCGCAGAACTATGGCTACACCTTC. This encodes CASSAQNYGYTF.

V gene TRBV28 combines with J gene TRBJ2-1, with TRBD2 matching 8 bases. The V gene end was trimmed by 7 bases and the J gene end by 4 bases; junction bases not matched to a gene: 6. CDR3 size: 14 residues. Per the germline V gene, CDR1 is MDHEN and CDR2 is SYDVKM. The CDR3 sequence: CASKGSGGYNEQFF. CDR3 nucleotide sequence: TGTGCCAGCAAAGGCAGCGGGGGTTACAATGAGCAGTTCTTC.

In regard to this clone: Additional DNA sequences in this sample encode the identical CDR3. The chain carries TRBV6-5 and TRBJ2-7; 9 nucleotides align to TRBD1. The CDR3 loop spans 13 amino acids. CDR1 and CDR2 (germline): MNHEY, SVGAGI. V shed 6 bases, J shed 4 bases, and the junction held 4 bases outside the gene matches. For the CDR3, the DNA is TGTGCCAGCAGGACAGGGGGTTCTTACGAGCAGTACTTC. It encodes CASRTGGSYEQYF.

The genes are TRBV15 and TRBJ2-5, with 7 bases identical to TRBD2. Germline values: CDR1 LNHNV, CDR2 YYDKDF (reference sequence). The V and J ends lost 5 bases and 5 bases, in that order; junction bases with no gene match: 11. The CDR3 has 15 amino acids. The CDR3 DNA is TGTGCCACCAGCTCCCGAGCGGGGCGCGGCGAGACCCAGTACTTC. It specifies CATSSRAGRGETQYF.

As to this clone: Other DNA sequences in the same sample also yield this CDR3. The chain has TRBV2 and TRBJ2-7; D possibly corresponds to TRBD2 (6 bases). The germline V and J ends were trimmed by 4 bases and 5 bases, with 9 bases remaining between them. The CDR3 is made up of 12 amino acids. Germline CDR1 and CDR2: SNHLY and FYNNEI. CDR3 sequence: CASSAEGHEQYF. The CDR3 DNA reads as TGTGCCAGCAGTGCGGAGGGGCACGAGCAGTACTTC.

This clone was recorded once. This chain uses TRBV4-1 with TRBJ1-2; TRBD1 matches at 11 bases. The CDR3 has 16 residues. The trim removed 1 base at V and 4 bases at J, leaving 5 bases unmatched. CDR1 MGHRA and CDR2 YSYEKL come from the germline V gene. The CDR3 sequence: CASSQGGQGVIYGYTF. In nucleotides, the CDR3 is TGCGCCAGCAGCCAAGGGGGACAGGGGGTAATCTATGGCTACACCTTC.

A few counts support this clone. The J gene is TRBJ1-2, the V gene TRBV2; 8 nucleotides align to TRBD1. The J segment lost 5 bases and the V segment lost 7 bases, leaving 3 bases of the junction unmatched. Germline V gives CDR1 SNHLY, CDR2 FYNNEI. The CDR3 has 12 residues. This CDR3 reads CASIGTGYGYTF. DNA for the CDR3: TGTGCCAGCATAGGGACAGGATATGGCTACACCTTC.

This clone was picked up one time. The CDR3 sequence is CASSVDTSRWTQYF. Written as DNA, the CDR3 is TGTGCCAGCAGTGTGGACACGTCGAGGTGGACCCAGTACTTC. This chain connects TRBV6-1 to TRBJ2-5, with D tentatively TRBD1 (5 bases). Trimming took off 4 bases at V and 7 bases at J, with 16 bases between the two ends. Germline loops: CDR1 MNHNS, CDR2 SASEGT. CDR3 length equals 14 residues.

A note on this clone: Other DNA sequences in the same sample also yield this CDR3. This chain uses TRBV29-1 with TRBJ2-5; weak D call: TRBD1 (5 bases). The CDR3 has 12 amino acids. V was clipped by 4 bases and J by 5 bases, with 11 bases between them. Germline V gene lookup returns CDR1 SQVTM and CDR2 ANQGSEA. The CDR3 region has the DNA TGCAGCGTTGGCAGGGCAGGGGAGACCCAGTACTTC. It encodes CSVGRAGETQYF.

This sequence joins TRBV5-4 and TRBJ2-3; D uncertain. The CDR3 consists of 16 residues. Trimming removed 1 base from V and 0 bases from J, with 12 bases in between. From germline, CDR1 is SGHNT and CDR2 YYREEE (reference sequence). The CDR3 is CASSLRVYTSTDTQYF. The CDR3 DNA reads TGTGCCAGCAGCTTGCGTGTATATACGAGCACAGATACGCAGTATTTT.

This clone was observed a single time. In nucleotides, the CDR3 is TGTGCCAGCAGTTTTTTGGGCGGGAAGCAAGAGACCCAGTACTTC. Translated, it gives CASSFLGGKQETQYF. This chain uses TRBV28 with TRBJ2-5; maybe TRBD2 (6 bases). Germline CDR1 and CDR2: MDHEN and SYDVKM. The CDR3 consists of 15 residues. Trimming removed 3 bases from V and 2 bases from J, with 13 bases in between.